This TCR beta chain came from a study of cytotoxic CD8 clonotypes in ibrutinib-treated CLL. Study results and caveats: Sampling times, which were not matched between the groups, differed between sustained-remission patients and progressing patients.

TCR beta libraries used roughly 1.9 micrograms of DNA from cryopreserved PBMCs. CDR3 length: 14 residues. Trimming took 5 bases from V and 7 from J, leaving 15 bases between them. Germline lookup yields CDR1 SEHNR and CDR2 FQNEAQ (reference sequence). Sequencing was designed to attain a depth spanning 1 in 200,000 to 1 in 1 million T cells. Assay used: immunoSEQ multiplex PCR; TCRdb lists only in-frame clones, some missing. The sample consists of around 200,000 clones, 70% of them appearing once. As to this clone: Its specificity is unknown.

This sequence joins TRBV7-9 and TRBJ2-1, with D perhaps TRBD2 (5 bases). The specimen comprised PBMCs, sampled after 12 months of ibrutinib treatment. The receptor was isolated from a human donor with chronic lymphocytic leukemia. The chain's CDR3 is CASSRFRTGNEQFF. For the CDR3, the DNA is TGTGCCAGCAGCCGGTTCAGGACTGGGAATGAGCAGTTCTTC.